The entry below gives a single T cell receptor beta chain sequence along with its context. Antigen unknown. This entry belongs to a study of blood T cells in healthy people across ages. Study-wide results and limits: A roughly linear fall in TCR beta diversity per million T cells was seen with increasing age.

The CDR3 contains 12 residues. The germline V and J ends were trimmed by 0 bases and 4 bases, with 3 bases remaining between them. The germline V gene has CDR1 MGHDK and CDR2 SYGVNS. Then a second PCR, running about 6 to 11 cycles, was carried out with a sample-barcoded 5' primer and a J-beta primer mix. One entry per CDR3 protein, called by TCRdb with MiXCR from the 5' RACE reads. The sample carries about 1 million distinct CDR3 sequences, around 27% recorded once. The data were also submitted as part of a second study, on T cells of mothers and their children. That work states: Detection of persistent microchimeric T cell clones did not occur.

This chain links TRBV25-1 with TRBJ1-2, with no clear D. The origin of this receptor is a girl aged 2-9 years in good health. Sequenced material: blood. The CDR3 protein is CASSEYRYGYTF. In DNA, the CDR3 is TGTGCCAGCAGTGAATACCGCTATGGCTACACCTTC.